Listed here is a single T cell receptor beta chain. What it recognizes is unknown. Germline CDR1 and CDR2: SEHNR and FQNEAQ (reference sequence). The V end lost 2 bases, the J end lost 0 bases, and 9 bases lay between the germline ends. CDR3 length: 15 residues. Quantitative molecular-barcoded 5'-RACE generated the TCR beta libraries. From the 5' RACE reads, TCRdb called clonotypes with MiXCR, one entry per CDR3 protein. Here the sample spans 200,000 or so distinct CDR3 sequences, 10% to 15% being singletons. The entry originates in a study of CD8 T cells in ankylosing spondylitis. General study findings and limits: Clones linked to disease were reported to show significant enrichment in matched ankylosing spondylitis synovial fluid.

V is TRBV7-9 and J is TRBJ2-3; weak D call: TRBD2 (5 bases). The material sequenced was blood, either unsorted or a sorted T cell fraction (not recorded which). This sequence originates from a female donor with ankylosing spondylitis or in good health (not recorded which). The CDR3 DNA sequence: TGTGCCAGCAGCTTAACGTCTAGCAGCACAGATACGCAGTATTTT. It yields the protein CASSLTSSSTDTQYF.